This is a list of T cell receptor beta chains from one sample in a study of shared clonotypes between healthy human individuals. Only in-frame clones appear in the TCRdb table, and some are missing; sequencing was by immunoSEQ multiplex PCR. This sample has roughly 500,000 clones; over 60% occur once, and the top ten carry 10% to 15%. The source material was PBMCs. Every receptor here comes from a woman aged 40 to 55 in good health. Some clones in this sample may be carry-over from other donors' samples. The CDR3 runs from the conserved cysteine through the conserved F or W. A D gene is named only where the DNA matches it firmly. Expanded clones are given a class, and other clones once, few, many or no size at all.

abundance | d_gene | j_gene | v_gene | CDR3aa | CDR3nt
NA | NA | TRBJ1-2 | TRBV5-5 | CASSYASGLYNYGYTF | TGTGCCAGCAGCTACGCGTCGGGACTCTATAACTATGGCTACACCTTC
NA | TRBD2 | TRBJ2-7 | TRBV28 | CASSSGLAGGPIYEQYF | TGTGCCAGCAGTTCCGGCCTAGCGGGAGGCCCAATCTACGAGCAGTACTTC
NA | NA | TRBJ1-5 | TRBV14 | CASSLGQPQHF | TGTGCCAGCAGCCTCGGTCAGCCCCAGCATTTT
few | NA | TRBJ2-1 | TRBV11-2 | CASSLFSSYNEQFF | TGTGCCAGCAGCTTGTTCAGCTCCTACAATGAGCAGTTCTTC
NA | TRBD1 | TRBJ1-5 | TRBV28 | CASSVMGQTNQPQHF | TGTGCCAGCAGTGTAATGGGACAGACCAATCAGCCCCAGCATTTT
NA | NA | TRBJ1-5 | TRBV2 | CASGETGMDQPQHF | TGTGCCAGCGGAGAAACAGGGATGGATCAGCCCCAGCATTTT
NA | TRBD1 | TRBJ2-1 | TRBV2 | CASCTTGSSYNEQFF | TGTGCCAGCTGTACGACAGGGAGCTCCTACAATGAGCAGTTCTTC
NA | NA | TRBJ2-5 | TRBV14 | CASGGQETQYF | TGTGCCAGCGGGGGACAAGAGACCCAGTACTTC
NA | TRBD2 | TRBJ2-1 | TRBV7-2 | CASSAVTSGAHNEQFF | TGTGCCAGCAGCGCCGTGACTAGCGGAGCCCACAATGAGCAGTTCTTC
NA | NA | TRBJ2-7 | TRBV6-1 | CASSESFQVSYEQYF | TGTGCCAGCAGTGAAAGTTTTCAGGTCTCCTACGAGCAGTACTTC
many | NA | TRBJ2-7 | TRBV14 | CASSQVGRTGRSYEQYF | TGTGCCAGCAGCCAAGTTGGGAGAACGGGAAGGAGCTACGAGCAGTACTTC
NA | NA | TRBJ2-3 | TRBV5-1 | CASSESTTSTDTQYF | TGCGCCAGCAGCGAGTCGACGACTAGCACAGATACGCAGTATTTT
few | TRBD1 | TRBJ1-3 | TRBV5-1 | CASSPRGSGNTIYF | TGCGCCAGCAGCCCCAGGGGGTCTGGAAACACCATATATTTT
many | NA | TRBJ2-2 | TRBV6-4 | CASSDRENGELFF | TGTGCCAGCAGTGACAGGGAGAACGGGGAGCTGTTTTTT
NA | TRBD1 | TRBJ2-7 | TRBV19 | CASRPGTGTYEQYF | TGTGCCAGTAGACCAGGGACAGGAACCTACGAGCAGTACTTC
NA | TRBD1 | TRBJ2-2 | TRBV18 | CASSPQGAAYTGELFF | TGTGCCAGCTCACCTCAGGGGGCAGCCTACACCGGGGAGCTGTTTTTT
NA | TRBD1 | TRBJ2-7 | TRBV9 | CASSAQGTGSLHEQYF | TGTGCCAGCAGCGCCCAGGGGACAGGGAGTCTACACGAGCAGTACTTC
NA | NA | TRBJ2-6 | TRBV23-1 | CASRTPRGPGANVLTF | TGCGCCAGCAGAACCCCCAGGGGTCCTGGGGCCAACGTCCTGACTTTC
NA | NA | TRBJ1-2 | TRBV6-1 | CASSESGRGGYTF | TGTGCCAGCAGTGAATCGGGGAGGGGCGGCTACACCTTC
NA | NA | TRBJ2-7 | TRBV10-1 | CASSERQGTYEQYF | TGCGCCAGCAGTGAAAGGCAGGGGACATACGAGCAGTACTTC
NA | NA | TRBJ2-2 | TRBV5-1 | CASSSEAGAGELFF | TGCGCCAGCAGCTCCGAGGCAGGGGCCGGGGAGCTGTTTTTT
NA | TRBD1 | TRBJ1-1 | TRBV27 | CASSPRGENTEAFF | TGTGCCAGCAGTCCCAGGGGGGAGAACACTGAAGCTTTCTTT
few | NA | TRBJ2-2 | TRBV2 | CASSERQGPGVTGELFF | TGTGCCAGCAGTGAACGCCAGGGGCCAGGGGTCACCGGGGAGCTGTTTTTT
NA | NA | TRBJ1-1 | TRBV5-1 | CASSLASTVGTEAFF | TGCGCCAGCAGCTTGGCTTCTACGGTGGGTACTGAAGCTTTCTTT
NA | TRBD2 | TRBJ2-7 | TRBV5-1 | CASSLSGRLNEQYF | TGCGCCAGCAGCTTGAGCGGGAGACTGAACGAGCAGTACTTC
NA | NA | TRBJ2-3 | TRBV6-4 | CASSRGAFTDTQYF | TGTGCCAGCAGTCGCGGAGCTTTCACAGATACGCAGTATTTT